One T cell receptor beta chain is described in this entry. What it binds is not known. Germline V gene data show CDR1 as SGHAT and CDR2 as FQNNGV. V lost 6 bases to trimming and J lost 2 bases, with 13 bases between them. The CDR3 spans 14 residues. These data originate in a study of PD-1 blockade in classical Hodgkin lymphoma. Overall study: Nivolumab dosed at 3 mg/kg went to patients intravenously every 2 weeks. Overall study results and limits: Newly diagnosed patients reportedly trailed healthy donors in baseline TCR diversity. Newly diagnosed patients had diversity similar to the baseline diversity of complete responders. A significant rise in TCR diversity by C4D1 was seen for CD4+ but not CD8+ cells.

Time point denoted: cycle 4 day 1 (C4D1), after less than 7 weeks of nivolumab. Every patient had relapsed following autologous stem cell transplantation, and cohorts differed in brentuximab vedotin exposure. Sequencing used immunoSEQ multiplex PCR; TCRdb keeps in-frame clones, though not all of them. The top ten clones hold about a tenth of a sample with roughly 64,000 clones, less than 95% of them seen once. The TCR comes from a human donor with classical Hodgkin lymphoma. This sample comprised peripheral blood mononuclear cells (PBMCs), obtained before the fourth cycle of nivolumab. The chain employs TRBV11-2 and TRBJ2-5; D possibly corresponds to TRBD2 (5 bases). The CDR3 here is CASSPSGVQETQYF. The CDR3 nucleotides read TGTGCCAGCAGTCCAAGCGGAGTGCAAGAGACCCAGTACTTC.